What follows describes a single T cell receptor (beta chain). The CDR3 loop spans 19 amino acids. The trim removed 0 bases at V and 2 bases at J, leaving 10 bases unmatched. Germline CDR1 reads SGDLS; CDR2 reads YYNGEE. This entry belongs to a study of blood T cell repertoires in COVID-19. About the study: From the United States, Italy and Spain came samples of acute and convalescent COVID-19. The analysed material was cDNA or gDNA that came from T cells, B-cell-depleted T cells, or PBMCs.

In the authors' workflow: Estimation of nucleated cell counts relied on the amplification of reference gene primers. Produced via immunoSEQ multiplex PCR; TCRdb's table is partial and in-frame only. V and J calls and clone size are copied from that table; D and trimming were computed from the DNA. The sample lists some 200,000 clones, around 86% seen once, with around 6.1% in the top ten. V is TRBV9 and J is TRBJ2-3; TRBD2 matches at 12 bases. Sequencing used peripheral blood. This TCR was sampled from a woman in her thirties or forties with acute or convalescent COVID-19. CDR3 bases: TGTGCCAGCAGCGTAGCACTAGCGGGGGGCCTAACCTTCACAGATACGCAGTATTTT. This translates into CASSVALAGGLTFTDTQYF.